A single sample is the source of the 27 T cell receptor beta chains below, sequenced in a study of regulatory T cells in long-lasting Graves disease. Time point in this sample: newly diagnosed GD, antithyroid drugs for less than 3 months. Extracted PBMC RNA gave rise to the TCR library. Sequencing libraries for TCR beta were prepared with iRepertoire HTBI primers and Arm-PCR of CDR3 regions. Using its own MiXCR run on the multiplex PCR reads, TCRdb lists one record per CDR3 protein. The sample yields hundreds of thousands of distinct CDR3 sequences, over 15% seen once. A further study also used this sample, focusing on T cells in Graves' hyperthyroidism and ophthalmopathy.

This sample comprised peripheral blood mononuclear cells (PBMCs), obtained at new diagnosis, from a patient treated with antithyroid drugs. All receptors come from a man aged 35 to 55 with Graves disease.

The chain uses TRBV5-1 and TRBJ1-6; the match to TRBD1 covers 7 bases. The germline gives CDR1 SGHRS, CDR2 YFSETQ. V shed 4 bases and J 4 bases; nucleotides not matched to a gene: 11. This CDR3 is built from 17 residues. CDR3 in amino acids: CASSLQGPNAYNSPLHF. Written as DNA, the CDR3 is TGCGCCAGCAGCCTACAGGGGCCCAACGCATATAATTCACCCCTCCACTTT.

The chain combines TRBV5-4 with TRBJ2-3, with 14 bases lining up with TRBD2. Germline V CDR1 and CDR2: SGHNT, YYREEE (reference sequence). V shed 5 bases and J 1 base; nucleotides not matched to a gene: 9. The CDR3 is made up of 18 amino acids. The CDR3 DNA reads TGTGCCAGCAGATCCGGACTAGCGGGGGGCCGCCGCACAGATACGCAGTATTTT. Its protein product is CASRSGLAGGRRTDTQYF. Looking up the rest from reference TRBV5-4 and TRBJ2-3 gives the full variable domain: ETGVTQSPTHLIKTRGQQVTLRCSSQSGHNTVSWYQQALGQGPQFIFQYYREEENGRGNFPPRFSGLQFPNYSSELNVNALELDDSALYLCASRSGLAGGRRTDTQYFGPGTRLTVL.

This clonotype occurred many times. CDR3 residues: CASSLFWEGTDTQYF. CDR3 nucleotides: TGCGCCAGCAGCTTGTTCTGGGAGGGCACAGATACGCAGTATTTT. The V gene is TRBV5-1, the J gene TRBJ2-3, with D possibly being TRBD2 (6 bases). The germline V gene has CDR1 SGHRS and CDR2 YFSETQ. This CDR3 is 15 amino acids long. V was clipped by 1 base and J by 1 base, with 10 bases between them.

This clonotype was seen at least ten times. This chain joins TRBV20-1 and TRBJ1-5, with D perhaps TRBD1 (5 bases). The CDR3 spans 13 residues. Germline V lookup: CDR1 DFQATT, CDR2 SNEGSKA (reference sequence). The CDR3 DNA follows: TGCAGCTGCAGGGAATCGGGCAATCAGCCCCAGCATTTT. It translates to CSCRESGNQPQHF.

This clonotype was observed many times. V gene TRBV20-1 combines with J gene TRBJ2-2, with TRBD2 matching 11 bases. There are 16 residues in the CDR3. The J segment lost 3 bases and the V segment lost 2 bases, leaving 5 bases of the junction unmatched. Per the germline V gene, CDR1 is DFQATT and CDR2 is SNEGSKA (reference sequence). This CDR3 is CSARNLAGGDTGELFF. The CDR3 nucleotides read TGCAGTGCTAGAAACCTAGCGGGGGGTGACACCGGGGAGCTGTTTTTT.

This clonotype was detected many times. The CDR3 region is CASSLLQGHTQYF. CDR3 nucleotide sequence: TGTGCCAGCAGTTTATTGCAGGGCCATACGCAGTATTTT. The rearrangement joins TRBV28 to TRBJ2-3; a possible D gene is TRBD1 (5 bases). The CDR3 spans 13 residues. CDR1 is MDHEN, CDR2 SYDVKM, per germline. V gave up 1 base and J gave up 7 bases, with 9 bases separating them. Drawing the rest from reference TRBV28 and TRBJ2-3, the complete variable domain is DVKVTQSSRYLVKRTGEKVFLECVQDMDHENMFWYRQDPGLGLRLIYFSYDVKMKEKGDIPEGYSVSREKKERFSLILESASTNQTSMYLCASSLLQGHTQYFGPGTRLTVL.

This clonotype was counted at least ten times. The chain couples TRBV3-1 to TRBJ1-1, with D tentatively TRBD1 (6 bases). The germline CDR1 and CDR2 sequences are LGHDT and YNNKEL (reference sequence). Trimming pared 3 bases from V and 7 bases from J, leaving 18 bases between. This CDR3 has 15 residues. CDR3 nucleotides: TGTGCCAGCAGCCATAACGGGGGGGCAGGGCGTGAAGCTTTCTTT. Amino acid sequence: CASSHNGGAGREAFF.

The chain uses TRBV29-1 and TRBJ2-3, with TRBD1 as a possible D gene (6 bases). The CDR3 runs 13 residues. Between the trimmed V and J ends, which lost 8 bases and 8 bases, there was a span of 20 bases. Germline CDR1 is SQVTM and CDR2 is ANQGSEA. The CDR3 DNA reads as TGCAGCCTTAAGTCCCCGGGACAAGCTACGCAGTATTTT. It codes for CSLKSPGQATQYF.

This clonotype was counted many times. This chain links TRBV24-1 with TRBJ2-5, with TRBD1 matching over 7 bases. The junction had 8 bases not matched to a gene; V was cut back by 3 bases and J by 5 bases. This CDR3 is 15 amino acids long. Per the germline V gene, CDR1 is KGHDR and CDR2 is SFDVKD. The CDR3 spells CATSDPGQAGETQYF. The CDR3 DNA sequence: TGTGCCACCAGTGATCCTGGACAGGCTGGGGAGACCCAGTACTTC.

The chain combines TRBV20-1 with TRBJ2-5, with D hard to call. CDR1 is DFQATT and CDR2 is SNEGSKA in the germline V gene (reference sequence). The CDR3 spans 15 residues. Trimming removed 6 bases from V and 0 bases from J, with 17 bases in between. CDR3 residues: CSAKNILDYQETQYF. The CDR3 nucleotides read TGCAGTGCCAAGAACATTTTAGATTACCAAGAGACCCAGTACTTC.

The rearrangement links TRBV11-2 to TRBJ2-7; 9 bases fit TRBD1. The ends lost 5 bases at V and 9 bases at J; junction bases unmatched: 14. The CDR3 has 15 amino acids. Germline V gene data show CDR1 as SGHAT and CDR2 as FQNNGV. The CDR3 protein is CASSLRDRVIDGQYF. The CDR3 DNA reads as TGTGCCAGCAGCCTCCGGGACAGGGTTATTGACGGGCAGTACTTC.

The V call is TRBV7-9, the J call TRBJ1-2, with a weak D call TRBD1 (5 bases). Germline V gene lookup returns CDR1 SEHNR and CDR2 FQNEAQ (reference sequence). This CDR3 comprises 16 residues. With 1 base removed from V and 4 bases from J, the gap between germline ends came to 16 bases. The CDR3 protein is CASSLGMGEAAYGYTF. The DNA for the CDR3 is TGTGCCAGCAGCTTAGGGATGGGGGAGGCGGCCTATGGCTACACCTTC.

The table lists this clonotype with many counts. The V gene is TRBV6-1, the J gene TRBJ2-1; 10 positions match TRBD2. Germline V gene sequence: CDR1 MNHNS, CDR2 SASEGT. There are 15 residues in the CDR3. The trim removed 6 bases at V and 3 bases at J, leaving 5 bases unmatched. In nucleotides, the CDR3 is TGTGCCAGCAGGGTAGCGGGGGGTCACTACAATGAGCAGTTCTTC. It encodes CASRVAGGHYNEQFF.

In regard to this clonotype: One base away lies a much larger clone, so this may be a sequencing read error. V and J are TRBV6-2 or TRBV6-3 and TRBJ2-3; D unclear. Trimming removed 3 bases at V and 1 base at J, with 5 bases between. This CDR3 has 13 amino acids. Germline CDR1 reads MNHEY; CDR2 reads SVGEGT. The CDR3 protein is CASSYSGTDTQYF. The DNA for the CDR3 is TGTGCCAGCAGTTATTCTGGCACAGATACGCAGTATTTT.

The rearrangement uses TRBV24-1 and TRBJ2-3, with TRBD2 identical over 7 bases. V was clipped by 4 bases and J by 0 bases; unmatched bases: 3. This CDR3 contains 15 residues. The germline V gene encodes CDR1 KGHDR and CDR2 SFDVKD. CDR3: CATSERTRSTDTQYF. The CDR3 DNA sequence: TGTGCCACCAGTGAGAGGACTAGAAGCACAGATACGCAGTATTTT.

The chain couples TRBV30 to TRBJ2-6; D not certain. There are 16 residues in the CDR3. Germline V gene lookup returns CDR1 GTSNPN and CDR2 SVGIG (reference sequence). V was cut by 2 bases and J by 0 bases, with 11 bases left in between. CDR3 in amino acids: CAWSIGSSSGANVLTF. The CDR3 bases are TGTGCCTGGAGTATTGGGTCGAGCTCTGGGGCCAACGTCCTGACTTTC.

As concerns this clonotype: A far larger clone differs by one base, so this is likely a read error. The J gene is TRBJ2-7, the V gene TRBV28, with TRBD1 matching 8 bases. The CDR3 totals 19 residues. CDR1 is MDHEN, CDR2 SYDVKM, per germline. V dropped 3 bases and J dropped 7; count of bases not matched to a gene: 23. This CDR3 reads CASSLVVGESGTGLNEQYF. Here the CDR3 DNA reads TGTGCCAGCAGTTTGGTTGTCGGTGAGTCGGGGACAGGCCTCAATGAGCAGTACTTC.

The CDR3 loop is CATSDSLRGSQPQHF. CDR3 nucleotide sequence: TGTGCCACCAGTGATTCGCTCAGAGGGTCGCAGCCCCAGCATTTT. The gene calls are TRBV24-1 and TRBJ1-5; D not resolved. The CDR3 sequence is 15 residues long. Germline assignment: CDR1 KGHDR and CDR2 SFDVKD. Trimming took off 2 bases at V and 7 bases at J, with 14 bases between the two ends.

This clonotype was counted a single time. A much more abundant neighbour one base away suggests this may be a read error. Here the CDR3 omits its conserved ending phenylalanine or tryptophan, so a read error is the likely source. The chain uses TRBV3-1 and TRBJ1-4; 9 nucleotides agree with TRBD1. CDR3 length: 18 residues. The germline V gene has CDR1 LGHDT and CDR2 YNNKEL (reference sequence). V dropped 3 bases and J dropped 0; count of bases not matched to a gene: 8. CDR3 bases: TGTGCCAGCAGCCACCGGACAGGGGACTTTGCAACTAATGAAAAACTGTTTTCT. Translated: CASSHRTGDFATNEKLFS.

Ten or more counts support this clonotype. This chain connects TRBV30 to TRBJ1-2; the D is unclear. The V end lost 5 bases, the J end lost 5 bases, and 15 bases lay between the germline ends. There are 13 residues in the CDR3. Germline V CDR1 and CDR2: GTSNPN, SVGIG (reference sequence). CDR3 sequence reads: CAWGKTGGYGYTF. The DNA for the CDR3 is TGTGCCTGGGGGAAGACGGGAGGGTATGGCTACACCTTC.

This clonotype was counted a few times. The conserved phenylalanine or tryptophan is not found at the CDR3 terminus, so this likely reflects a read error. Here the CDR3 reads CSARGAGPWTEAFL. The CDR3 DNA sequence: TGCAGTGCTAGAGGAGCAGGCCCGTGGACTGAAGCTTTCCTT. V and J are TRBV20-1 and TRBJ1-1; the D is unclear. Trimming pared 1 base from V and 5 bases from J, leaving 14 bases between. The CDR3 sequence is 14 residues long. CDR1 is DFQATT, CDR2 SNEGSKA, per germline (reference sequence).

This clonotype was counted only a few times. A much larger clone lies a single base off, so this may be a read error. The gene calls are TRBV5-1 and TRBJ1-1; 8 bases fit TRBD1. In germline, CDR1 is SGHRS, CDR2 YFSETQ. The CDR3 has 14 residues. The CDR3 nucleotides are TGCGCCAGCAGCAAATGGACAGGGAACGCTGAAGCTTTCTTT. This gives the protein CASSKWTGNAEAFF.

This clonotype was seen just once. A single base separates this from a much larger clone, so it may be a read error. The chain recombines TRBV2 with TRBJ1-5; TRBD1 matches 11 bases. Germline V lookup: CDR1 SNHLY, CDR2 FYNNEI. V lost 4 bases and J lost 9; bases outside the gene matches: 2. The CDR3 covers 13 residues. The CDR3 is CASSADRGLPQHF. The DNA of the CDR3 is TGTGCCAGCAGTGCGGACAGGGGGCTGCCCCAGCATTTT.

This clonotype was recorded at least ten times. V usage is TRBV20-1 and J usage is TRBJ2-3; 8 bases fit TRBD1. There are 16 residues in the CDR3. J was trimmed by 7 bases and V by 0 bases; bases with no gene match: 12. The V gene's germline CDR1 is DFQATT and CDR2 SNEGSKA (reference sequence). The DNA of the CDR3 is TGCAGTGCTAGAGATCTCCTCAGGGGGCGTCGCTATACGCAGTATTTT. Translating it yields CSARDLLRGRRYTQYF.

This clonotype was counted many times. The chain couples TRBV7-9 to TRBJ2-7; possible D gene TRBD1, 6 bases. Trimming stripped 3 bases from V and 6 bases from J, with 6 bases between. From germline, CDR1 is SEHNR and CDR2 FQNEAQ (reference sequence). CDR3 length: 11 amino acids. CDR3 nucleotides: TGTGCCAGCAGCTTCAGGGGCGAGCAGTACTTC. Translating it yields CASSFRGEQYF.

The chain is built from TRBV27 and TRBJ2-2; TRBD1 might be the D (5 bases). The V gene's germline CDR1 is MNHEY and CDR2 SMNVEV (reference sequence). This CDR3 contains 14 residues. The ends were cut back, 5 bases at V and 3 bases at J, with 10 bases in the middle. In DNA, the CDR3 is TGTGCCAGCAGTGGGGCCATGGACACCGGGGAGCTGTTTTTT. It specifies CASSGAMDTGELFF.

In this sample, this clonotype turned up a few times. The rearrangement joins TRBV27 to TRBJ2-1, with 7 bases fitting TRBD2. The J segment lost 7 bases and the V segment lost 4 bases, leaving 10 bases of the junction unmatched. This CDR3 has 15 residues. CDR1 is MNHEY, CDR2 SMNVEV, per germline (reference sequence). This CDR3 reads CASSSPLRGRNEQFF. CDR3 in DNA: TGTGCCAGCAGTTCGCCTTTGCGGGGGAGAAATGAGCAGTTCTTC.